This T cell receptor beta chain derives from a study of blood T cells in healthy people across ages (dated by TCRdb to the mid-2010s). About the full investigation: In model experiments, template switching captured roughly one uniquely barcoded TCR beta cDNA molecule for every two T cells. Using deep sequencing normalized with unique cDNA molecular identifiers, the study measured how TCR beta repertoire diversity changes with age. Four age groups were formed from the donors: young (average roughly 16 years), middle-aged (approximately 40), aged (approximately 60) and long-lived (about 80). To avoid experimental bias, donors of different ages were distributed randomly across sequencing lanes. Two additional independent replicas of 1 million unique cDNA reads from the same blood draw were analyzed for two donors (one aged 18 to 30 and one aged 80 or older). Study-level results and caveats: Observed TCR beta diversity per million T cells fell roughly linearly with age, and a significant reduction was already apparent by age around 44. The long-lived group showed more naive CD4+ T cells, fewer expanded clones and increased TCR diversity than the aged group, suggesting age selection. The percentage of naive T cells measured by flow cytometry correlated strongly with observed TCR beta diversity. Estimates of total diversity based on one million sequenced T cells were considered lower bounds and underestimates. Because donor CMV infection status was unknown, age-related changes in expanded clonotypes were potentially confounded. Since profiling was done on bulk unsorted PBMCs, naive and antigen-experienced compartments could not be conclusively compared.

The roughly 39 donors, aged about 6 to 95 years, were systemically healthy Caucasian individuals from Russia. Ten milliliters of peripheral blood were drawn from each donor into EDTA-treated Vacutainer tubes. Ficoll-Paque density-gradient centrifugation was used to isolate PBMCs, with at least 6.5 million per sample. Total RNA was extracted from PBMCs with Trizol reagent, with at least 5.5 micrograms obtained per sample. For every donor, an aliquot of PBMCs went through flow cytometry to measure the percentages of naive CD45RAhigh/CD27high T cells. Library preparation used 5' RACE. Data came from an Illumina HiSeq 2500. A second roughly 7 to 12 cycle PCR used a sample-barcoded 5' primer and a J-beta primer mix. Each TCR beta cDNA molecule received a unique molecular identifier from a template-switch 5' adaptor carrying 12 random nucleotides. At least 2.5 million CDR3-containing paired-end reads were obtained from each sample. All of the RNA was converted into first-strand cDNA using the Mint cDNA synthesis kit, with a TRBC-specific oligonucleotide serving as the primer. All cDNA was treated with uracil-DNA glycosylase and then went through a first 18-cycle PCR with the universal primers M1SS and BC2_uni_R. The paper's data handling went like this. Each sample was normalized by randomly selecting 1 million high-quality reads, each carrying a distinct molecular identifier. Reads with shared molecular identifiers were discarded instead of being binned into consensus sequences. MiTCR, run with a Q25 quality threshold and the strictest error-elimination algorithm, handled CDR3 identification, clonotype clustering and error correction. A nonparametric unseen species model with Euler transformation was used to estimate a lower bound on total TCR beta diversity. TCRdb reran the public reads through fastp at Q25 and MiXCR, keeping productive beta chains. Duplicate CDR3 protein sequences are folded into a single record with the most common DNA and genes. TCRdb's processing, not the authors', yielded these V and J calls. The sample table shows roughly 800,000 distinct CDR3 sequences, and 55% to 70% are seen once. The ten largest clones represent about 20% of the sample.

This clonotype was recorded once. The antigen it recognizes is unknown. Its ends do not fully match the called genes, so a read error is possible. The CDR3 measures 16 amino acids from cysteine to phenylalanine. This entry keeps only the CDR3 DNA: 48 bases, framed from base 1. The germline V gene provides CDR1 MGHRA and CDR2 YSYEKL. Sequencing was carried out using blood. This clonotype originated in a man younger than 45 in good health. In this chain, TRBV4-1 is recombined with TRBJ2-3, and 10 bases in between align with TRBD2. The CDR3 region has the sequence CAGRDQRGGSTDTQYF. The DNA is TGCGCCGGCAGAGACCAGCGGGGGGGCTCCACAGATACGCAGTATTTT.